These T cell receptor beta chains were read from a single sample in a study of blood T cell repertoires in COVID-19. Using immunoSEQ multiplex PCR, the repertoire was profiled, and TCRdb retains in-frame clones only, with some absent. Altogether more than 110,000 clones are present, around 80% being singletons, with the ten largest covering about 1.5%. Material for sequencing was PBMCs or T cells enriched from blood (not recorded which). The receptors were sampled from a woman aged 18-35 years who had been exposed to COVID-19. Both conserved end residues are part of each CDR3. The D gene is left open where the match is weak. A row's size may be missing; if present it is once, few, many or a size class.

V	size	D	length	J	DNA	CDR3
TRBV4-1	-	-	13	TRBJ2-2	TGCGCCAGCAGCCAAGGCAGTCCCGGGGAGCTGTTTTTT	CASSQGSPGELFF
TRBV3-1/TRBV3-2	-	-	16	TRBJ2-1	TGTGCCAGCAGCCAAGGGACGGCGCGGGAATTATATGAGCAGTTCTTC	CASSQGTARELYEQFF
TRBV7-3	-	TRBD1	13	TRBJ2-5	TGTGCCAGCAGCTTCACAGGGGGGGAGACCCAGTACTTC	CASSFTGGETQYF
TRBV6-5	-	TRBD1	14	TRBJ1-1	TGTGCCAGCAGGAGGGACAGGGCGAACACTGAAGCTTTCTTT	CASRRDRANTEAFF
TRBV20-1	-	TRBD1	14	TRBJ1-6	TGCAGTGCTAGTTTAGGGACAGGGTCCACACCCCTCCACTTT	CSASLGTGSTPLHF
TRBV10-3	-	TRBD2	13	TRBJ2-7	TGTGCCGCCTCGACTAGCGGGATTTACGAGCAGTACTTC	CAASTSGIYEQYF
TRBV5-1	-	-	14	TRBJ1-1	TGCGCCAGCAGCCGAGACAGGCAGAACACTGAAGCTTTCTTT	CASSRDRQNTEAFF
TRBV10-1	-	TRBD1	17	TRBJ1-1	TGCGCCAGCAGTGAATCCTCCTCGGACAGGAGAAACACTGAAGCTTTCTTT	CASSESSSDRRNTEAFF
TRBV24-1	-	-	16	TRBJ2-5	TGTGCCACCCACTCGTCACTAGCCTACAGTCCGGAGACCCAGTACTTC	CATHSSLAYSPETQYF
TRBV19	once	-	12	TRBJ2-5	TGTGCCAGTAGACCCCAGGGGGAGACCCAGTACTTC	CASRPQGETQYF
TRBV6-2/TRBV6-3	-	-	14	TRBJ2-7	TGTGCCAGCAGTCCACGTGGCGGGCGCGCGGAGCAGTACTTC	CASSPRGGRAEQYF
TRBV7-6	-	-	15	TRBJ2-2	TGTGCCAGCAGCTTTGCTAGCGTTAACACCGGGGAGCTGTTTTTT	CASSFASVNTGELFF
TRBV5-1	-	TRBD1	14	TRBJ1-2	TGCGCCAGCAGCTTGGGGGACAGGGATTATGGCTACACCTTC	CASSLGDRDYGYTF
TRBV7-9	-	TRBD1	16	TRBJ1-4	TGTGCCAGCAGCGCAGGGACAGGGGCACTTAATGAAAAACTGTTTTTT	CASSAGTGALNEKLFF
TRBV18	-	TRBD1	17	TRBJ1-1	TGTGCCAGCTCACCGATCCGTCGGGAGGGGGCTTTAACTGAAGCTTTCTTT	CASSPIRREGALTEAFF
TRBV28	-	TRBD1	14	TRBJ2-7	TGTGCCAGCAGTTTAACCGGGACAGGGAACGAGCAGTACTTC	CASSLTGTGNEQYF
TRBV3-1/TRBV3-2	-	TRBD1	14	TRBJ1-5	TGTGCCAGCAGCCCGACAGGGCTTGATCAGCCCCAGCATTTT	CASSPTGLDQPQHF
TRBV28	once	TRBD2	15	TRBJ2-7	TGTGCCAGCAGTTCGTGGGGGGGTATGTTGTACGAGCAGTACTTC	CASSSWGGMLYEQYF
TRBV15	-	TRBD2	16	TRBJ2-1	TGTGCCACCAGCAGAGATGGAGCGGGGGGAAACAATGAGCAGTTCTTC	CATSRDGAGGNNEQFF
TRBV19	-	-	14	TRBJ1-2	TGTGCCAGTAGTATGGGCAGCCCCAACTATGGCTACACCTTC	CASSMGSPNYGYTF
TRBV5-1	-	-	11	TRBJ2-5	TGCGCCAGACCGGGCCAAGAGACCCAGTACTTC	CARPGQETQYF
TRBV11-3	-	TRBD1	14	TRBJ2-7	TGTGCCAGCAGCCCACGAGACAGGGGTTACGAGCAGTACTTC	CASSPRDRGYEQYF
TRBV28	-	-	17	TRBJ1-2	TGTGCCAGCAGTTTGACCGGGACGGGGGGCTTGAGATATGGCTACACCTTC	CASSLTGTGGLRYGYTF
TRBV7-9	-	TRBD1	14	TRBJ1-2	TGTGCCAGCAGCGGACGACAGGGATACTATGGCTACACCTTC	CASSGRQGYYGYTF
TRBV24-1	-	TRBD1	16	TRBJ2-2	TGTGCCACCAGTGAACCTCCGGGACAGGGGGCCGGGGAGCTGTTTTTT	CATSEPPGQGAGELFF
TRBV19	-	TRBD1	14	TRBJ1-5	TGTGCCAGTAGTTACACAGGGGGCAATCAGCCCCAGCATTTT	CASSYTGGNQPQHF